These 4 T cell receptor beta chains came from one sample sequenced in a study of persistence of HIV-infected CD4 T cells (dated by TCRdb to 2020 to 2022). TCRbeta repertoires were sequenced from genomic DNA with the immunoSEQ hsTCRB assay version 4 in survey mode. TCRdb obtained this table from immuneACCESS and retained in-frame rearrangements with V and J assigned. These tables miss some clones; where compared with another copy, unresolved V genes account for less than half of the shortfall, and the remainder is unexplained. The sample includes more than 8,500 clones, with roughly 85% observed a single time. The ten top clones hold about 2% of the sample. No cognate antigen is known for these TCRs. The treatment or condition label of this sample denotes: suppressive antiretroviral therapy. A pool of overlapping HIV-1 Gag 15-mer peptides, at roughly 1 ug per peptide per mL, was used to stimulate the cells. Responding CD4+ T cells were sorted on the basis of upregulation of both CD40 ligand and CD69.

The sample was CD4+ T cells sorted from PBMCs after 18-hour stimulation, taken from a patient who received antiretroviral therapy. The cell subset or site label, as the study defines it: CD40L+CD69+ CD4 T cells responding to HIV-1 Gag peptides. Receptors were obtained from an adult woman with HIV who was CMV-seropositive.

J is TRBJ2-1 and V is TRBV7-6; the match to TRBD1 covers 7 bases. This CDR3 is built from 16 residues. Germline CDR1 reads SGHVS; CDR2 reads FNYEAQ. V lost 0 bases, J lost 4 bases, and 6 bases stayed unmatched. The chain's CDR3 is CASSLAGGGIYNEQFF. As DNA, the CDR3 is TGTGCCAGCAGCTTAGCAGGGGGCGGCATTTACAATGAGCAGTTCTTC.

The chain carries TRBV18 and TRBJ2-1; 13 positions agree with TRBD2. From germline, CDR1 is KGHSH and CDR2 LQKENI. This CDR3 has 15 amino acids. The J segment lost 10 bases and the V segment lost 2 bases, leaving 5 bases of the junction unmatched. CDR3 DNA: TGTGCCAGCTCACCAACTAGCGGGGGGGCCGGAGAGCAGTTCTTC. It yields the protein CASSPTSGGAGEQFF.

The V gene is TRBV5-4, the J gene TRBJ2-5, with a tentative D call TRBD1 (5 bases). V was shortened by 2 bases and J by 0 bases, with 14 bases between the two germline ends. This CDR3 contains 16 residues. CDR1 and CDR2 from the germline V gene are SGHNT and YYREEE (reference sequence). The CDR3 DNA follows: TGTGCCAGCAGCTTATCCCCGACGACAGACCAAGAGACCCAGTACTTC. Translating it yields CASSLSPTTDQETQYF.

The V gene is TRBV7-8, the J gene TRBJ1-5; D is perhaps TRBD1 (5 bases). This CDR3 has 14 amino acids. The V end lost 5 bases, the J end lost 4 bases, and 12 bases lay between the germline ends. Germline CDR1 and CDR2: SGHVS and FQNEAQ. The CDR3 sequence is CASSTSGWNQPQHF. Here the CDR3 DNA reads TGTGCCAGCAGCACATCAGGGTGGAATCAGCCCCAGCATTTT.